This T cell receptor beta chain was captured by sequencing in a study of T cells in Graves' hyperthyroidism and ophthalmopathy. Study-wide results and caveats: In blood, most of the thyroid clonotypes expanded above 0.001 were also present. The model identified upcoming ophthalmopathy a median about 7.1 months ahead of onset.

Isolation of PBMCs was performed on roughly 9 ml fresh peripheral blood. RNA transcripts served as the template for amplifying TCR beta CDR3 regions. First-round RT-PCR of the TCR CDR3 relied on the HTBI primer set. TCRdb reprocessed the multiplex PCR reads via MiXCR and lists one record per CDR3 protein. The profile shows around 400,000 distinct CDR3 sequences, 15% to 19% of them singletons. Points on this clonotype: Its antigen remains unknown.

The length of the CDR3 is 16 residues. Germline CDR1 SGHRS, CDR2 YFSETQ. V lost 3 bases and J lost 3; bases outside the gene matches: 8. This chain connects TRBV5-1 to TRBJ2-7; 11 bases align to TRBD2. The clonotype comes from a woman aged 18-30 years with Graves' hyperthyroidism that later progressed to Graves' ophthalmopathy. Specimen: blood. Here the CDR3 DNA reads TGCGCCAGCAGCTCCTTAGCGGGAGGGCCCTTCTACGAGCAGTACTTC. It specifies CASSSLAGGPFYEQYF. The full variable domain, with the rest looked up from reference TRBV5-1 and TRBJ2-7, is KAGVTQTPRYLIKTRGQQVTLSCSPISGHRSVSWYQQTPGQGLQFLFEYFSETQRNKGNFPGRFSGRQFSNSRSEMNVSTLELGDSALYLCASSSLAGGPFYEQYFGPGTRLTVT.